This TCR beta chain was sequenced for a study of liver allograft versus peripheral blood T cells. At the level of the study: In transplanted livers, T cell receptor repertoires were compared with those found in the recipients' peripheral blood. Study-wide results and caveats: Liver allografts reportedly held T cell receptor repertoires unlike those in peripheral blood.

From the reads, TCRdb called clonotypes with MiXCR, one entry per CDR3 protein. The sample carries about 5,000 distinct CDR3 sequences, approximately 17% recorded once. V shed 5 bases and J 3 bases; nucleotides not matched to a gene: 9. Germline-derived CDR1 and CDR2 are SGHNT and YENEEA. The CDR3 consists of 17 residues. This clonotype was observed a handful of times. Its target is not known. The origin of this receptor is a human patient who had a liver transplant. The graft donor may have given rise to some T cells. The rearrangement links TRBV11-3 to TRBJ2-3, with TRBD2 identical over 12 bases. The CDR3 loop is CASSIGATSGGTDTQYF. The DNA of the CDR3 is TGTGCCAGCAGCATAGGAGCGACTAGCGGGGGAACAGATACGCAGTATTTT.